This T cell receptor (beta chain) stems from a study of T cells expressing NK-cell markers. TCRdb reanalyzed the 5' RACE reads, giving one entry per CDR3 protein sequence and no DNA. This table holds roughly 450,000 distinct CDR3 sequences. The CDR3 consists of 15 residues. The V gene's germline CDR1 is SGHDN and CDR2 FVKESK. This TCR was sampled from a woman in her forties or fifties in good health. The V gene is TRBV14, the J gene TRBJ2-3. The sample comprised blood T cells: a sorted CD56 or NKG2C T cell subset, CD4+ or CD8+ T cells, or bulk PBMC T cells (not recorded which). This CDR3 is CASSQDIHSTDTQYF.